Shown below are 3 T cell receptor beta chains from a single sample sequenced in a study of shared clonotypes between healthy human individuals. The table came from immunoSEQ multiplex PCR; TCRdb's copy has only in-frame clones and leaves some out. The table has 2 million to 2.5 million clones, roughly 93% seen once. Sequenced input: naive CD4+ T cells from PBMCs. Subset of the sample: CD45RA+ positively selected. These receptors were obtained from a man younger than 35 in good health. Some clones in this sample may be carry-over from other donors' samples.

Notes on this clone: This sample includes further DNA sequences coding for the same CDR3. The chain is built from TRBV18 and TRBJ2-2; 10 bases agree with TRBD1. This CDR3 has 16 residues. Germline V gene sequence: CDR1 KGHSH, CDR2 LQKENI. The J segment lost 5 bases and the V segment lost 0 bases, leaving 3 bases of the junction unmatched. The CDR3 reads CASSPPGTGETGELFF. In nucleotides, the CDR3 is TGTGCCAGCTCACCACCCGGGACAGGGGAAACCGGGGAGCTGTTTTTT.

The rearrangement links TRBV7-3 to TRBJ2-2; the D call may be TRBD1 or TRBD2 (5 bases each). The CDR3 extends over 16 amino acids. CDR1 and CDR2 from the germline V gene are SGHTA and FQGTGA. With 1 base removed from V and 6 bases from J, the gap between germline ends came to 15 bases. CDR3 in DNA: TGTGCCAGCAGCTTAATTGGACAAGGAGGCGCCGGGGAGCTGTTTTTT. This sequence encodes CASSLIGQGGAGELFF.

This chain connects TRBV4-1 to TRBJ2-1, with D perhaps matching TRBD2 (6 bases). The V end was cut by 4 bases, the J end by 6 bases, with 19 bases between. CDR1 and CDR2 (germline): MGHRA, YSYEKL. This CDR3 region has 16 residues. The CDR3 loop reads CASSRTTAQVGNEQFF. The CDR3 nucleotides read TGCGCCAGCAGCCGGACTACTGCGCAGGTAGGCAATGAGCAGTTCTTC.